A single sample gave rise to the 21 T cell receptor beta chains below, sequenced in a study of graft-versus-host responses after intestinal transplantation. Their target antigens are unknown. The method was immunoSEQ multiplex PCR; TCRdb's version includes in-frame clones alone and lacks a portion of them. The table includes tens of thousands of clones, roughly 89% detected once. The sample in question was unstimulated CD4+ T cells sorted from spleen or lymph node cells, obtained before intestinal transplant. These receptors originate from a human donor who received an intestinal transplant.

V and J are TRBV29-1 and TRBJ1-1; TRBD1 aligns across 7 bases. Germline CDR1 SQVTM, CDR2 ANQGSEA. V lost 3 bases to trimming and J lost 1 base; unmatched junction nucleotides: 5. The CDR3 covers 14 residues. The CDR3 sequence: CSVDEQGPNTEAFF. The CDR3 bases are TGCAGCGTTGATGAACAGGGGCCGAACACTGAAGCTTTCTTT.

The rearrangement joins TRBV25-1 to TRBJ2-1; 13 bases are a match to TRBD2. Germline CDR1 is MGHDK and CDR2 is SYGVNS. The length of the CDR3 is 15 residues. J was trimmed by 7 bases and V by 8 bases; bases with no gene match: 8. For the CDR3, the DNA is TGTGCCAGCGGATGGACTAGCGGGAGTTTTAATGAGCAGTTCTTC. As protein: CASGWTSGSFNEQFF.

V gene TRBV14 combines with J gene TRBJ2-2; maybe TRBD2 (6 bases). The CDR3 totals 15 residues. Trimming removed 4 bases at V and 4 bases at J, with 13 bases between. Germline V CDR1 and CDR2: SGHDN, FVKESK. The CDR3 loop is CASSPGGGVTGELFF. As DNA, the CDR3 is TGTGCCAGCAGCCCGGGCGGAGGGGTCACCGGGGAGCTGTTTTTT.

This clone came up once. The chain combines TRBV19 with TRBJ1-3; D is ambiguous. Germline V gene lookup returns CDR1 LNHDA and CDR2 SQIVND (reference sequence). V shed 4 bases and J shed 0 bases, with 19 bases lying between them. This CDR3 spans 18 amino acids. In DNA form, the CDR3 reads TGTGCCAGTAGTACCCCCCTAAGAAAGCGACTCTCTGGAAACACCATATATTTT. Amino acids: CASSTPLRKRLSGNTIYF.

V and J are TRBV5-6 and TRBJ2-7, with 7 bases lining up with TRBD1. With 0 bases clipped from V and 2 bases from J, the junction kept 5 bases outside the gene matches. The CDR3 covers 15 residues. From germline, CDR1 is SGHDT and CDR2 YYEEEE. As DNA, the CDR3 is TGTGCCAGCAGCTTGGGGACAGGCCTGCCCTACGAGCAGTACTTC. Residues: CASSLGTGLPYEQYF.

The chain recombines TRBV6-1 with TRBJ1-5; 7 bases line up with TRBD1. The CDR3 consists of 17 residues. Germline assignment: CDR1 MNHNS and CDR2 SASEGT. With V trimmed by 3 bases and J by 2 bases, 10 bases remained unmatched. The CDR3 is CASSDLQGRGRNQPQHF. CDR3 DNA: TGTGCCAGCAGTGACCTACAGGGGAGGGGTCGCAATCAGCCCCAGCATTTT.

The J gene is TRBJ2-1, the V gene TRBV27; 11 positions match TRBD2. This CDR3 comprises 18 residues. Losses at the gene ends were 0 bases for V and 4 bases for J; bases not matched to a gene: 8. Germline values: CDR1 MNHEY, CDR2 SMNVEV (reference sequence). The CDR3 loop is CASSLSGHSGRAYNEQFF. The CDR3, as DNA: TGTGCCAGCAGTTTATCGGGCCATAGCGGGAGGGCATACAATGAGCAGTTCTTC.

V usage is TRBV5-5 and J usage is TRBJ2-7; perhaps TRBD1 as D (6 bases). V lost 3 bases and J 1 base, leaving 11 bases between the germline ends. The CDR3 has 14 residues. Looked up from germline, CDR1 is SGHKS and CDR2 is YYEKEE (reference sequence). The CDR3 sequence: CASSYPRGSYEQYF. CDR3 DNA: TGTGCCAGCAGCTACCCCAGGGGTTCCTACGAGCAGTACTTC.

The chain employs TRBV28 and TRBJ1-3; possible D gene TRBD1, 5 bases. This CDR3 is built from 15 residues. Trimming cost V 4 bases and J 8 bases, with 18 bases left between them. The germline gives CDR1 MDHEN, CDR2 SYDVKM. CDR3 sequence: CASSSGGGTRDTIYF. The CDR3 DNA reads as TGTGCCAGCAGTTCCGGCGGAGGGACGAGGGACACCATATATTTT.

Regarding this clone: At the DNA level, this CDR3 is encoded by other sequences in the same sample as well. V usage is TRBV18 and J usage is TRBJ1-1, with D unclear. Trimming took off 3 bases at V and 0 bases at J, with 5 bases between the two ends. Germline V gene data show CDR1 as KGHSH and CDR2 as LQKENI. This CDR3 region has 13 residues. In DNA form, the CDR3 reads TGTGCCAGCTCACCGTCGTTGAACACTGAAGCTTTCTTT. Encoded protein: CASSPSLNTEAFF. Filled out from reference TRBV18 and TRBJ1-1, the complete variable domain reads NAGVMQNPRHLVRRRGQEARLRCSPMKGHSHVYWYRQLPEEGLKFMVYLQKENIIDESGMPKERFSAEFPKEGPSILRIQQVVRGDSAAYFCASSPSLNTEAFFGQGTRLTVV.

This clone came up once. The chain employs TRBV7-2 and TRBJ2-1; D gene uncertain. This CDR3 region has 15 residues. CDR1 is SGHTA, CDR2 FQGNSA, per germline. Trimming shortened V by 1 base and J by 2 bases, and 9 bases separated the two germline ends. The chain's CDR3 is CASSLDGLTYNEQFF. Here the CDR3 DNA reads TGTGCCAGCAGCTTAGACGGGTTAACCTACAATGAGCAGTTCTTC.

The chain is built from TRBV19 and TRBJ2-6; no firm D call. Deletions cut 3 bases from V and 0 bases from J, with 18 bases between. The CDR3 extends over 19 amino acids. Per the germline V gene, CDR1 is LNHDA and CDR2 is SQIVND (reference sequence). The CDR3 protein is CASSIVGLNPSSGANVLTF. DNA of the CDR3: TGTGCCAGTAGTATTGTGGGCCTAAACCCTAGCTCTGGGGCCAACGTCCTGACTTTC.

The V call is TRBV5-4, the J call TRBJ1-2; no firm D call. The CDR3 is made up of 14 amino acids. Trimming left V 0 bases short and J 6 bases short, with 12 bases between. Germline V gene data show CDR1 as SGHNT and CDR2 as YYREEE (reference sequence). CDR3 DNA sequence: TGTGCCAGCAGCTTGGAGGGCAGAGAGGATGGCTACACCTTC. The encoded protein is CASSLEGREDGYTF.

The V and J genes are TRBV11-2 and TRBJ2-7; 8 nucleotides match TRBD1. Germline trimming cut 6 bases from V and 4 bases from J; bases unmatched to any gene: 5. The CDR3 runs 13 residues. The germline V gene has CDR1 SGHAT and CDR2 FQNNGV. CDR3 in amino acids: CASSPDRAYEQYF. CDR3 DNA sequence: TGTGCCAGCAGTCCGGACAGGGCATACGAGCAGTACTTC.

V is TRBV27 and J is TRBJ2-3; 7 nucleotides match TRBD1. Germline values: CDR1 MNHEY, CDR2 SMNVEV (reference sequence). The CDR3 is made up of 15 amino acids. V lost 3 bases to trimming and J lost 6 bases; unmatched junction nucleotides: 9. CDR3 amino acids: CASSFLRGRLDTQYF. The DNA for the CDR3 is TGTGCCAGCAGTTTCCTGAGGGGGCGGCTTGATACGCAGTATTTT.

This chain joins TRBV6-5 and TRBJ2-5; 10 bases line up with TRBD1. CDR3 length equals 15 residues. Germline V gene sequence: CDR1 MNHEY, CDR2 SVGAGI. V trimming: 6 bases; J trimming: 1 base; junction bases outside the gene matches: 5. In nucleotides, the CDR3 is TGTGCCAGCAGAGGGACAGGGGTTCGCCAAGAGACCCAGTACTTC. It encodes CASRGTGVRQETQYF.

This chain links TRBV19 with TRBJ1-4; TRBD1 might be the D (5 bases). Germline V gives CDR1 LNHDA, CDR2 SQIVND (reference sequence). The V end lost 5 bases, the J end lost 4 bases, and 14 bases lay between the germline ends. The CDR3 contains 15 residues. CDR3 nucleotides: TGTGCCAGTAGTGCCGGACACCAACTTAATGAAAAACTGTTTTTT. Protein: CASSAGHQLNEKLFF. The full variable domain, completed using reference TRBV19 and TRBJ1-4, is DGGITQSPKYLFRKEGQNVTLSCEQNLNHDAMYWYRQDPGQGLRLIYYSQIVNDFQKGDIAEGYSVSREKKESFPLTVTSAQKNPTAFYLCASSAGHQLNEKLFFGSGTQLSVL.

The V call is TRBV19, the J call TRBJ1-2; tentative D call: TRBD1 (5 bases). This CDR3 comprises 14 residues. With 2 bases removed from V and 6 bases from J, the gap between germline ends came to 13 bases. CDR1 and CDR2 (germline): LNHDA, SQIVND (reference sequence). CDR3 DNA: TGTGCCAGTAGTATACTAGGGACGCCCAATGGCTACACCTTC. Protein: CASSILGTPNGYTF.

The chain joins TRBV5-8 to TRBJ1-4, with D tentatively TRBD1 (6 bases). Germline CDR1 and CDR2: SGHTS and YDEGEE. V gave up 4 bases and J gave up 5 bases, with 12 bases separating them. The CDR3 runs to 14 residues. The CDR3 DNA is TGTGCCAGCAGCCGGACAGCCCTGAATGAAAAACTGTTTTTT. Amino acid sequence: CASSRTALNEKLFF.

V usage is TRBV7-9 and J usage is TRBJ2-3, with D tentatively TRBD2 (5 bases). Trimming removed 8 bases from V and 4 bases from J, with 10 bases in between. The CDR3 is 12 residues long. From germline, CDR1 is SEHNR and CDR2 FQNEAQ (reference sequence). The CDR3: CASGGSADTQYF. CDR3 coding DNA: TGTGCCAGCGGTGGGAGCGCAGATACGCAGTATTTT.

V and J are TRBV7-7 and TRBJ2-2; maybe TRBD2 (5 bases). This CDR3 spans 13 amino acids. The V gene lost 6 bases and the J gene lost 6 bases, with 11 bases spanning the gap. CDR1 and CDR2 (germline): SSHAT, FNYEAQ (reference sequence). As DNA, the CDR3 is TGTGCCAGCAGAGCTAGCCGTTCCGGGGAGCTGTTTTTT. This gives the protein CASRASRSGELFF. The whole variable domain, remainder taken from reference TRBV7-7 and TRBJ2-2, is GAGVSQSPRYKVTKRGQDVTLRCDPISSHATLYWYQQALGQGPEFLTYFNYEAQPDKSGLPSDRFSAERPEGSISTLTIQRTEQRDSAMYRCASRASRSGELFFGEGSRLTVL.